This is a list of T cell receptor beta chains from one sample in a study of blood T cell repertoires in COVID-19. Assay used: immunoSEQ multiplex PCR; TCRdb lists only in-frame clones, some missing. The sample includes 250,000 to 300,000 clones, 85% of them seen just once. Sequencing used peripheral blood. The receptors originated from a man aged 50-60 years with active or convalescent COVID-19. CDR3s include the opening cysteine and the closing phenylalanine or tryptophan. The order of the fields is clone size, D gene, V gene, J gene, CDR3 length, CDR3 DNA, CDR3 protein. D genes are given only for firm matches. Only part of the rows carry a size: once, few, many, or a class if the clone is expanded.

abundance: .
d_gene: TRBD1
v_gene: TRBV5-1
j_gene: TRBJ2-3
len: 16
CDR3nt: TGCGCCAGCAGCTCCCTCCGGGACAGGGTACAAGATACGCAGTATTTT
CDR3aa: CASSSLRDRVQDTQYF

abundance: .
d_gene: .
v_gene: TRBV10-1
j_gene: TRBJ2-2
len: 13
CDR3nt: TGCGCCAGCAGCACTAGCTCCACCGGGGAGCTGTTTTTT
CDR3aa: CASSTSSTGELFF

abundance: few
d_gene: .
v_gene: TRBV30
j_gene: TRBJ1-2
len: 14
CDR3nt: TGTGCCTGGAACCACCTGGCGGGTGGCTATGGCTACACCTTC
CDR3aa: CAWNHLAGGYGYTF

abundance: .
d_gene: .
v_gene: TRBV7-9
j_gene: TRBJ2-7
len: 15
CDR3nt: TGTGCCAGCAGCCCTAGAGGAGGGAGGACCTACGAGCAGTACTTC
CDR3aa: CASSPRGGRTYEQYF

abundance: .
d_gene: .
v_gene: TRBV6-5
j_gene: TRBJ2-1
len: 13
CDR3nt: TGTGCCAGCAACGGGGGTGTAGCGGATGAGCAGTTCTTC
CDR3aa: CASNGGVADEQFF

abundance: .
d_gene: .
v_gene: TRBV5-4
j_gene: TRBJ2-1
len: 16
CDR3nt: TGTGCCAGCAGCTTGGCCGTAGTAGCGGCGTACAATGAGCAGTTCTTC
CDR3aa: CASSLAVVAAYNEQFF

abundance: .
d_gene: TRBD1
v_gene: TRBV3-1/TRBV3-2
j_gene: TRBJ2-3
len: 17
CDR3nt: TGTGCCAGCAGCCAAGTAGGCGAGACAGGGTGGGCAGATACGCAGTATTTT
CDR3aa: CASSQVGETGWADTQYF

abundance: .
d_gene: .
v_gene: TRBV27
j_gene: TRBJ2-1
len: 15
CDR3nt: TGTGCCAGCAGCCCTACTAGCCTCCCATACAATGAGCAGTTCTTC
CDR3aa: CASSPTSLPYNEQFF

abundance: .
d_gene: .
v_gene: TRBV6-2/TRBV6-3
j_gene: TRBJ2-7
len: 11
CDR3nt: TGTGCCAGCAGTAATAGCCGCGAGCAGTACTTC
CDR3aa: CASSNSREQYF

abundance: .
d_gene: TRBD2
v_gene: TRBV2
j_gene: TRBJ2-2
len: 15
CDR3nt: TGTGCCAGCAGCGTACTAGCGGGAGGGGTCGGGGAGCTGTTTTTT
CDR3aa: CASSVLAGGVGELFF

abundance: .
d_gene: TRBD1
v_gene: TRBV28
j_gene: TRBJ1-6
len: 14
CDR3nt: TGTGCCAGCAGTACCACATACAGGGGGCCTTCCCTCCACTTT
CDR3aa: CASSTTYRGPSLHF

abundance: .
d_gene: TRBD1
v_gene: TRBV27
j_gene: TRBJ1-2
len: 15
CDR3nt: TGTGCCAGCAGTTTGTACAGGGGAAATAACTATGGCTACACCTTC
CDR3aa: CASSLYRGNNYGYTF

abundance: .
d_gene: TRBD1
v_gene: TRBV6-2/TRBV6-3
j_gene: TRBJ2-7
len: 15
CDR3nt: TGTGCCAGCAGCCCCGCGACAGGGAGAAACTACGAGCAGTACTTC
CDR3aa: CASSPATGRNYEQYF

abundance: .
d_gene: TRBD1
v_gene: TRBV4-3
j_gene: TRBJ2-7
len: 13
CDR3nt: TGCGCCAGCAGCCCGGACAGGGCGGGGGAGCAGTACTTC
CDR3aa: CASSPDRAGEQYF

abundance: .
d_gene: TRBD2
v_gene: TRBV6-1
j_gene: TRBJ2-7
len: 16
CDR3nt: TGTGCCAGCAGTGAAGGGGAGGGCCTTAGCTCCTACGAGCAGTACTTC
CDR3aa: CASSEGEGLSSYEQYF

abundance: .
d_gene: .
v_gene: TRBV15
j_gene: TRBJ2-3
len: 15
CDR3nt: TGTGCCACCAGCAGAGAAGACAGCGGGCCAGATACGCAGTATTTT
CDR3aa: CATSREDSGPDTQYF

abundance: .
d_gene: .
v_gene: TRBV7-8
j_gene: TRBJ1-2
len: 16
CDR3nt: TGTGCCAGCAGCTTAGGGGCTGGATCTTCTAACTATGGCTACACCTTC
CDR3aa: CASSLGAGSSNYGYTF

abundance: few
d_gene: .
v_gene: TRBV9
j_gene: TRBJ1-5
len: 15
CDR3nt: TGTGCCAGCAGCGTAGGCGGAAATAGCAATCAGCCCCAGCATTTT
CDR3aa: CASSVGGNSNQPQHF

abundance: .
d_gene: .
v_gene: TRBV6-7
j_gene: TRBJ2-1
len: 15
CDR3nt: TGTGCCAGCACAATGGGTATGAGCGGATCGAATGAGCAGTTCTTC
CDR3aa: CASTMGMSGSNEQFF

abundance: once
d_gene: .
v_gene: TRBV10-3
j_gene: TRBJ1-3
len: 14
CDR3nt: TGTGCCATCGGAGACGGGGGCTCTGGAAACACCATATATTTT
CDR3aa: CAIGDGGSGNTIYF

abundance: few
d_gene: .
v_gene: TRBV5-1
j_gene: TRBJ1-3
len: 16
CDR3nt: TGCGCCAGCAGCTTGGATCCGGGGGGAGTTGGAAACACCATATATTTT
CDR3aa: CASSLDPGGVGNTIYF

abundance: once
d_gene: TRBD2
v_gene: TRBV7-2
j_gene: TRBJ2-1
len: 14
CDR3nt: TGTGCCAGCAGCTGGGGGGGTCGGGGCAATGAGCAGTTCTTC
CDR3aa: CASSWGGRGNEQFF

abundance: .
d_gene: TRBD1
v_gene: TRBV4-1
j_gene: TRBJ1-5
len: 17
CDR3nt: TGCGCCAGCAGCCAAGATTTGGGCAGGGGGGACAATCAGCCCCAGCATTTT
CDR3aa: CASSQDLGRGDNQPQHF

abundance: .
d_gene: TRBD1
v_gene: TRBV5-1
j_gene: TRBJ1-2
len: 16
CDR3nt: TGCGCCAGCAGCTTGGGGGGACAGGGGAATCTAGAAGGCTACACCTTC
CDR3aa: CASSLGGQGNLEGYTF

abundance: .
d_gene: .
v_gene: TRBV10-1
j_gene: TRBJ2-7
len: 13
CDR3nt: TGCGCCAGCAGTGAGGCCGGGACCTACGAGCAGTACTTC
CDR3aa: CASSEAGTYEQYF

abundance: .
d_gene: TRBD1
v_gene: TRBV7-2
j_gene: TRBJ1-2
len: 12
CDR3nt: TGTGCCAGCAGCCCTCAGGGGGTTGGCTACACCTTC
CDR3aa: CASSPQGVGYTF

abundance: once
d_gene: .
v_gene: TRBV5-1
j_gene: TRBJ2-5
len: 17
CDR3nt: TGCGCCAGTCGGCGGGCGGACTATCACATTTCCCAAGAGACCCAGTACTTC
CDR3aa: CASRRADYHISQETQYF

abundance: few
d_gene: TRBD1
v_gene: TRBV12-3/TRBV12-4
j_gene: TRBJ2-2
len: 12
CDR3nt: TGTGCCAGCAAACAGGGGCCCGGGGAGCTGTTTTTT
CDR3aa: CASKQGPGELFF

abundance: .
d_gene: .
v_gene: TRBV3-1/TRBV3-2
j_gene: TRBJ1-4
len: 16
CDR3nt: TGTGCCAGCAGCCAACTACGACTGCCACCCGGGGAAAAACTGTTTTTT
CDR3aa: CASSQLRLPPGEKLFF

abundance: .
d_gene: TRBD1
v_gene: TRBV5-1
j_gene: TRBJ2-7
len: 15
CDR3nt: TGCGCCAGCAGCTTGGGAAACAGGGGATCCTACGAGCAGTACTTC
CDR3aa: CASSLGNRGSYEQYF

abundance: .
d_gene: .
v_gene: TRBV10-3
j_gene: TRBJ1-3
len: 14
CDR3nt: TGTGCCATCGGCTCCGGGATGTCCGGAAACACCATATATTTT
CDR3aa: CAIGSGMSGNTIYF

abundance: .
d_gene: .
v_gene: TRBV27
j_gene: TRBJ2-1
len: 13
CDR3nt: TGTGCCAGCAGTTGGTTGCGGGACAATGAGCAGTTCTTC
CDR3aa: CASSWLRDNEQFF

abundance: .
d_gene: TRBD2
v_gene: TRBV6-5
j_gene: TRBJ2-1
len: 15
CDR3nt: TGTGCCAGCAGTTACCAGTCTAGCGGGAGGGGTGAGCAGTTCTTC
CDR3aa: CASSYQSSGRGEQFF

abundance: .
d_gene: .
v_gene: TRBV5-5
j_gene: TRBJ1-4
len: 15
CDR3nt: TGTGCCAGCAGCCAGAACGACATCTTGGATGAAAAACTGTTTTTT
CDR3aa: CASSQNDILDEKLFF

abundance: .
d_gene: TRBD1
v_gene: TRBV12-3/TRBV12-4
j_gene: TRBJ2-7
len: 13
CDR3nt: TGTGCCAGCAGTTTAGACAGGGGATCCGAGCAGTACTTC
CDR3aa: CASSLDRGSEQYF

abundance: .
d_gene: .
v_gene: TRBV5-1
j_gene: TRBJ2-7
len: 16
CDR3nt: TGCGCCAGCAGCTTGGCCAAGGGAACAGGGACGTACGAGCAGTACTTC
CDR3aa: CASSLAKGTGTYEQYF

abundance: once
d_gene: .
v_gene: TRBV21-1
j_gene: TRBJ2-3
len: 16
CDR3nt: TGTGCCAGCAGCAATAGTCTAGCGGGAGGGACAGATACGCAGTATTTT
CDR3aa: CASSNSLAGGTDTQYF

abundance: .
d_gene: TRBD2
v_gene: TRBV30
j_gene: TRBJ2-7
len: 15
CDR3nt: TGTGCCTGGAGTGTACTTGCGGGAGCTCCGCGCGAGCAGTACTTC
CDR3aa: CAWSVLAGAPREQYF

abundance: .
d_gene: TRBD2
v_gene: TRBV5-4
j_gene: TRBJ2-5
len: 15
CDR3nt: TGTGCCAGCAGCGGACGACTAGCGGGCCAAGAGACCCAGTACTTC
CDR3aa: CASSGRLAGQETQYF

abundance: .
d_gene: TRBD2
v_gene: TRBV28
j_gene: TRBJ2-1
len: 15
CDR3nt: TGTGCCAGCAGTTTATGGGGGGAGGGATACAATGAGCAGTTCTTC
CDR3aa: CASSLWGEGYNEQFF

abundance: .
d_gene: .
v_gene: TRBV27
j_gene: TRBJ1-2
len: 14
CDR3nt: TGTGCCAGCAGTTCGTCCCTACGGACAGATGGCTACACCTTC
CDR3aa: CASSSSLRTDGYTF

abundance: .
d_gene: TRBD1
v_gene: TRBV19
j_gene: TRBJ1-2
len: 14
CDR3nt: TGTGCCAGTAGCCGGGACAGTACTAACTATGGCTACACCTTC
CDR3aa: CASSRDSTNYGYTF

abundance: once
d_gene: .
v_gene: TRBV19
j_gene: TRBJ2-5
len: 14
CDR3nt: TGTGCCAGTAGTGGAACCGGACTCCAAGAGACCCAGTACTTC
CDR3aa: CASSGTGLQETQYF

abundance: medium-sized
d_gene: .
v_gene: TRBV7-6
j_gene: TRBJ2-7
len: 14
CDR3nt: TGTGCCAGCAGCCTCGAGGGAAGAGCCTACGAGCAGTACTTC
CDR3aa: CASSLEGRAYEQYF

abundance: .
d_gene: TRBD2
v_gene: TRBV7-3
j_gene: TRBJ2-5
len: 15
CDR3nt: TGTGCCAGCAGCTTAACGGCGGGAGGGCGGGAGACCCAGTACTTC
CDR3aa: CASSLTAGGRETQYF

abundance: few
d_gene: .
v_gene: TRBV19
j_gene: TRBJ1-1
len: 14
CDR3nt: TGTGCCAGTAGTGCCTACAGGGAGGGCACTGAAGCTTTCTTT
CDR3aa: CASSAYREGTEAFF

abundance: .
d_gene: .
v_gene: TRBV21-1
j_gene: TRBJ1-2
len: 17
CDR3nt: TGTGCCAGCAGCACAGCGGACAGGAGGAAAGCTAACTATGGCTACACCTTC
CDR3aa: CASSTADRRKANYGYTF

abundance: .
d_gene: .
v_gene: TRBV7-8
j_gene: TRBJ2-7
len: 15
CDR3nt: TGTGCCAGCAGCCCCTACAGGGTTTCCCAGAGCGAGCAGTACTTC
CDR3aa: CASSPYRVSQSEQYF

abundance: .
d_gene: TRBD2
v_gene: TRBV4-2
j_gene: TRBJ2-3
len: 19
CDR3nt: TGTGCCAGCAGCCAAGATCGGGCTAGCGGGAGTATCTCCCCAGATACGCAGTATTTT
CDR3aa: CASSQDRASGSISPDTQYF

abundance: .
d_gene: TRBD2
v_gene: TRBV5-6
j_gene: TRBJ2-1
len: 17
CDR3nt: TGTGCCAGCAGCTTGGAGGGACTAGCGAGGATGGGCAATGAGCAGTTCTTC
CDR3aa: CASSLEGLARMGNEQFF